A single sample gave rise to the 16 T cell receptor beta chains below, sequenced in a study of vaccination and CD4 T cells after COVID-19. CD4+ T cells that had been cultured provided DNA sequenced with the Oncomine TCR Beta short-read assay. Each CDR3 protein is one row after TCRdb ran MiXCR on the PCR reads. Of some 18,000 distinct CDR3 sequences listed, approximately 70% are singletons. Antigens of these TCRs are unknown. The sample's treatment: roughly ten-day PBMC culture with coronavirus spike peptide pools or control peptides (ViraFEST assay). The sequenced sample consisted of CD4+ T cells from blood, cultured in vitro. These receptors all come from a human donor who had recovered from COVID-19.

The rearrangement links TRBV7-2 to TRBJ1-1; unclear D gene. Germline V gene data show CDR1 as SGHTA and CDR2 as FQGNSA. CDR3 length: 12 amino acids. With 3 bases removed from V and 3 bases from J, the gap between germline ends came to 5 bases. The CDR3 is CASSFRDTEAFF. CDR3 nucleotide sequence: TGTGCCAGCAGCTTCCGGGACACTGAAGCTTTCTTT.

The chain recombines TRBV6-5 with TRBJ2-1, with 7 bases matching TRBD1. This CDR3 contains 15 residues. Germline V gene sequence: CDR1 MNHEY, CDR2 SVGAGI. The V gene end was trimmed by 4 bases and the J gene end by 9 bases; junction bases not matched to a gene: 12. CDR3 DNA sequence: TGTGCCAGCAGTTTCAGACCGCCTTCAGGGGGTGAGCAGTTCTTC. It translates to CASSFRPPSGGEQFF.

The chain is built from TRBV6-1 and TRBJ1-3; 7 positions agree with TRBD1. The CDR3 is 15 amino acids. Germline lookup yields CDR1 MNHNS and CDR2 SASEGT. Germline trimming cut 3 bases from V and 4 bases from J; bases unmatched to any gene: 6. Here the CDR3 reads CASSDRRGPGNTIYF. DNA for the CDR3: TGTGCCAGCAGTGATCGGAGGGGGCCGGGAAACACCATATATTTT.

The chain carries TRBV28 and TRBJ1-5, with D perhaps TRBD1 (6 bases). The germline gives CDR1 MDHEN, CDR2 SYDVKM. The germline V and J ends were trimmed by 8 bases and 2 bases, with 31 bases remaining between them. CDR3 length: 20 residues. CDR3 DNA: TGTGCCAGCGGATATGGGGGGGCCGAAAAGGACAGACGTCGCAATCAGCCCCAGCATTTT. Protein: CASGYGGAEKDRRRNQPQHF.

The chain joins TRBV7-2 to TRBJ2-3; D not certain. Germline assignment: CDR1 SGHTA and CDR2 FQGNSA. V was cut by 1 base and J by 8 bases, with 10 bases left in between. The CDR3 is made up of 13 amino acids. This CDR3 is CASSLVLFRTQYF. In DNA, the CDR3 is TGTGCCAGCAGCTTAGTACTCTTTCGTACGCAGTATTTT.

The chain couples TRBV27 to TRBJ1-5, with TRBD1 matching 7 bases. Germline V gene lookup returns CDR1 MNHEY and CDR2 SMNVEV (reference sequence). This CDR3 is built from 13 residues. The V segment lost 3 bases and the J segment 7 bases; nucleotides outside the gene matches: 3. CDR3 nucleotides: TGTGCCAGCAGTTTGACAGGGTTACAGCCCCAGCATTTT. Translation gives CASSLTGLQPQHF.

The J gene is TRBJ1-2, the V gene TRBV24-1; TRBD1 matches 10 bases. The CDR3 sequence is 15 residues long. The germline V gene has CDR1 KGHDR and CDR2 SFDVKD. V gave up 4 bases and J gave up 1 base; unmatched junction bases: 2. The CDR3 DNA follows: TGTGCCACCAGTGAGGACAGGGGGGGTAACTATGGCTACACCTTC. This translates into CATSEDRGGNYGYTF.

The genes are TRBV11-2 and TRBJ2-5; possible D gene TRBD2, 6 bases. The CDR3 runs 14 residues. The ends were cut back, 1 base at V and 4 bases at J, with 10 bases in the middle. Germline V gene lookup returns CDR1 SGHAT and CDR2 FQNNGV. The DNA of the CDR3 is TGTGCCAGCAGCTTAGTGGGACTCGGAGAGACCCAGTACTTC. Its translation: CASSLVGLGETQYF.

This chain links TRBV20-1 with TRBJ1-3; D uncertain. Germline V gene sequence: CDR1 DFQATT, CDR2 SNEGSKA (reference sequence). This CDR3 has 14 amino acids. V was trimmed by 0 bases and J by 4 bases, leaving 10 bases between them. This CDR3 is CSARDKSTGNTIYF. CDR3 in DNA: TGCAGTGCTAGAGATAAGTCGACAGGAAACACCATATATTTT.

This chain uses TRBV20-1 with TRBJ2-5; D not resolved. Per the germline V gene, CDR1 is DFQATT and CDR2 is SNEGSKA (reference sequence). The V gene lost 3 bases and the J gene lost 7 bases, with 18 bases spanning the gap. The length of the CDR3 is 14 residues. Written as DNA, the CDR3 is TGCAGTGCTAGTTCCGGCCACCCCCTGGGGACCCAGTACTTC. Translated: CSASSGHPLGTQYF.

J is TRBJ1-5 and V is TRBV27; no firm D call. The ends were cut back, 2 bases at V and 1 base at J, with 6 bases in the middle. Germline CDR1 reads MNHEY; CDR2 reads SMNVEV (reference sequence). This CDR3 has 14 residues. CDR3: CASSLKDSNQPQHF. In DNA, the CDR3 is TGTGCCAGCAGTTTAAAGGACAGCAATCAGCCCCAGCATTTT.

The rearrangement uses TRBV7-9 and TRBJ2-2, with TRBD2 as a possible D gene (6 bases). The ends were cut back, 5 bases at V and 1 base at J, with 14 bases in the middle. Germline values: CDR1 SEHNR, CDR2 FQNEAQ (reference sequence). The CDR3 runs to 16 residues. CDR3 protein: CASSPGTFQNTGELFF. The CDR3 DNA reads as TGTGCCAGCAGCCCCGGGACTTTCCAGAACACCGGGGAGCTGTTTTTT.

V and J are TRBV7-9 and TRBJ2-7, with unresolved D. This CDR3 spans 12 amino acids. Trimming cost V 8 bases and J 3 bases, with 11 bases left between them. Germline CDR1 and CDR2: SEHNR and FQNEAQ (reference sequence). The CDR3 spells CASGKLGYEQYF. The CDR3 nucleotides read TGTGCCAGCGGCAAACTGGGCTACGAGCAGTACTTC.

CDR3 coding DNA: TGTGCCAGCAGCAAAGGGTATAGCAATCAGCCCCAGCATTTT. This encodes CASSKGYSNQPQHF. This chain connects TRBV21-1 to TRBJ1-5. TRBV21-1 is classified as a pseudogene. The length of the CDR3 is 14 residues.

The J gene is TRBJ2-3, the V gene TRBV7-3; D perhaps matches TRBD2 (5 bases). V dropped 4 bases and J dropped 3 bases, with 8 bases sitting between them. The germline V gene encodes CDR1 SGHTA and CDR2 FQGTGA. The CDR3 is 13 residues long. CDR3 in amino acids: CASSSPGTDTQYF. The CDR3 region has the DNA TGTGCCAGCAGCTCCCCGGGGACAGATACGCAGTATTTT.

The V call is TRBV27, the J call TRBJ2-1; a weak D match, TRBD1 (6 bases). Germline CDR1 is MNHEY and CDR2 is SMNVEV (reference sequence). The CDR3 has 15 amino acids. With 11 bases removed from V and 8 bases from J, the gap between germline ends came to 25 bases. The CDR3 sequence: CADPRTDSRPDEQFF. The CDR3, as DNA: TGTGCCGACCCTCGGACAGACTCCCGCCCGGATGAGCAGTTCTTC.